The 24 T cell receptor beta chains below were found in one sample sequenced in a study of shared clonotypes between healthy human individuals. Here immunoSEQ multiplex PCR was the method, and the copy in TCRdb shows in-frame clones only, minus some. The data contain some 680,000 clones, about 80% of them singletons. Sequenced: memory CD4+ T cells sorted from blood. Subset of the sample: CD45RA-negative fraction. Receptors originate from a woman in her thirties in good health.

The chain combines TRBV7-9 with TRBJ2-5, with a tentative D call TRBD1 (5 bases). The CDR3 is 17 residues long. The germline V and J ends were trimmed by 6 bases and 5 bases, with 25 bases remaining between them. Germline loops: CDR1 SEHNR, CDR2 FQNEAQ (reference sequence). Here the CDR3 reads CASSFSLIDSLGETQYF. In DNA, the CDR3 is TGTGCCAGCAGTTTCAGCCTTATAGACAGTTTGGGGGAGACCCAGTACTTC.

The chain joins TRBV15 to TRBJ2-7, with TRBD2 matching over 7 bases. CDR1 and CDR2 (germline): LNHNV, YYDKDF (reference sequence). The CDR3 contains 12 residues. With 2 bases clipped from V and 7 bases from J, the junction kept 2 bases outside the gene matches. CDR3 in amino acids: CATSRSGIEQYF. For the CDR3, the DNA is TGTGCCACCAGCAGAAGCGGGATTGAGCAGTACTTC. The complete variable domain, with remaining parts taken from reference TRBV15 and TRBJ2-7, reads DAMVIQNPRYQVTQFGKPVTLSCSQTLNHNVMYWYQQKSSQAPKLLFHYYDKDFNNEADTPDNFQSRRPNTSFCFLDIRSPGLGDTAMYLCATSRSGIEQYFGPGTRLTVT.

This chain links TRBV29-1 with TRBJ1-1, with 8 bases that match TRBD1. The CDR3 extends over 13 amino acids. Germline lookup yields CDR1 SQVTM and CDR2 ANQGSEA. J lost 1 base, V lost 6 bases, and 4 bases had no gene match. CDR3 in amino acids: CSVLGTGNTEAFF. The CDR3 DNA reads as TGCAGCGTCCTCGGGACAGGGAACACTGAAGCTTTCTTT.

V gene TRBV19 combines with J gene TRBJ2-4; TRBD2 aligns across 9 bases. CDR3 size: 14 residues. V lost 3 bases to trimming and J lost 15 bases; unmatched junction nucleotides: 12. Germline loops: CDR1 LNHDA, CDR2 SQIVND (reference sequence). The DNA for the CDR3 is TGTGCCAGTAGTATGGCGGGAGGGGGTAGTAGGACGTACTTC. Protein sequence: CASSMAGGGSRTYF.

The chain couples TRBV30 to TRBJ1-2; 12 bases line up with TRBD1. The CDR3 consists of 11 residues. V trimming: 8 bases; J trimming: 8 bases; junction bases outside the gene matches: 3. CDR1 is GTSNPN, CDR2 SVGIG, per germline (reference sequence). The CDR3 sequence is CAGTGGVGYTF. The CDR3 nucleotides read TGTGCCGGGACAGGGGGCGTAGGCTACACCTTC.

This chain uses TRBV5-1 with TRBJ1-2; D ambiguous. CDR3 length: 14 residues. Germline assignment: CDR1 SGHRS and CDR2 YFSETQ. The V gene lost 2 bases and the J gene lost 3 bases, with 11 bases spanning the gap. The CDR3 region has the DNA TGCGCCAGCAGCTTTTATGGGAGCGACTATGGCTACACCTTC. Amino acids: CASSFYGSDYGYTF.

The chain joins TRBV11-2 to TRBJ2-7, with 7 nucleotides matching TRBD1. V shed 8 bases and J 5 bases; nucleotides not matched to a gene: 15. This CDR3 contains 15 residues. Germline V lookup: CDR1 SGHAT, CDR2 FQNNGV. CDR3 sequence (DNA): TGTGCCAGCGCCATTGAGGGGGCCATCGAAAACGAGCAGTACTTC. Translation: CASAIEGAIENEQYF.

The chain joins TRBV16 to TRBJ2-7, with D maybe TRBD1 (6 bases). Deletions cut 4 bases from V and 2 bases from J, with 9 bases between. The CDR3 contains 13 residues. The germline gives CDR1 KGHSY, CDR2 FQNENV. The CDR3 region has the DNA TGTGCCAGCAGCCCGGACAGCGCCTACGAGCAGTACTTC. It is translated as CASSPDSAYEQYF. Together with reference TRBV16 and TRBJ2-7, the CDR3 gives the full variable domain: GEEVAQTPKHLVRGEGQKAKLYCAPIKGHSYVFWYQQVLKNEFKFLISFQNENVFDETGMPKERFSAKCLPNSPCSLEIQATKLEDSAVYFCASSPDSAYEQYFGPGTRLTVT.

The chain couples TRBV28 to TRBJ2-3; D ambiguous. This CDR3 is 15 amino acids long. Trimming left V 6 bases short and J 0 bases short, with 13 bases between. Germline V lookup: CDR1 MDHEN, CDR2 SYDVKM. CDR3 in amino acids: CASRTSRSSTDTQYF. In DNA, the CDR3 is TGTGCCAGCAGGACGTCTCGGTCAAGCACAGATACGCAGTATTTT.

The CDR3 loop is CASSLLGLAGGPRDEQFF. CDR3 DNA: TGTGCCAGCAGTTTATTAGGACTAGCGGGAGGGCCTCGAGATGAGCAGTTCTTC. V and J are TRBV27 and TRBJ2-1, with 15 bases lining up with TRBD2. V lost 1 base and J lost 8; bases outside the gene matches: 9. This CDR3 comprises 18 residues. Germline V gene sequence: CDR1 MNHEY, CDR2 SMNVEV (reference sequence).

The V gene is TRBV11-2, the J gene TRBJ2-3, with 10 bases matching TRBD2. The CDR3 spans 15 residues. The V and J ends lost 0 bases and 7 bases, in that order; junction bases with no gene match: 4. Looked up from germline, CDR1 is SGHAT and CDR2 is FQNNGV. CDR3 bases: TGTGCCAGCAGCTTAGATCTAGCGGGAGCAAATACGCAGTATTTT. This gives the protein CASSLDLAGANTQYF. The whole variable domain, remainder taken from reference TRBV11-2 and TRBJ2-3, is EAGVAQSPRYKIIEKRQSVAFWCNPISGHATLYWYQQILGQGPKLLIQFQNNGVVDDSQLPKDRFSAERLKGVDSTLKIQPAKLEDSAVYLCASSLDLAGANTQYFGPGTRLTVL.

J is TRBJ1-5 and V is TRBV15; perhaps TRBD1 as D (5 bases). CDR1 is LNHNV, CDR2 YYDKDF, per germline (reference sequence). The CDR3 sequence is 14 residues long. V gave up 5 bases and J gave up 9 bases, with 17 bases separating them. The DNA of the CDR3 is TGTGCCACCAGCTCTCTTGACAGCGGACGGCCCCAGCATTTT. This translates into CATSSLDSGRPQHF.

This rearrangement joins TRBV6-5 to TRBJ1-1, with 8 bases lining up with TRBD1. Germline CDR1 and CDR2: MNHEY and SVGAGI. V dropped 1 base and J dropped 5; count of bases not matched to a gene: 3. The CDR3 is made up of 14 amino acids. The CDR3 DNA is TGTGCCAGCAGTTACTGGACAGGGTTGACTGAAGCTTTCTTT. This translates into CASSYWTGLTEAFF.

The chain couples TRBV16 to TRBJ1-2, with 9 bases aligning to TRBD1. CDR3 length: 16 amino acids. The germline V gene encodes CDR1 KGHSY and CDR2 FQNENV. The ends lost 2 bases at V and 3 bases at J; junction bases unmatched: 7. CDR3 region: CASSQTEQGAHYGYTF. CDR3 coding DNA: TGTGCCAGCAGCCAAACCGAACAGGGGGCCCACTATGGCTACACCTTC.

V and J are TRBV29-1 and TRBJ1-1; tentative D call: TRBD1 (5 bases). The length of the CDR3 is 16 residues. V dropped 4 bases and J dropped 1 base, with 19 bases sitting between them. Germline CDR1 is SQVTM and CDR2 is ANQGSEA. The CDR3 region has the DNA TGCAGCGTTGCGGGATTTAGTAAGGGGACGAACACTGAAGCTTTCTTT. Translating gives CSVAGFSKGTNTEAFF. The complete variable domain, with remaining parts taken from reference TRBV29-1 and TRBJ1-1, reads SAVISQKPSRDICQRGTSLTIQCQVDSQVTMMFWYRQQPGQSLTLIATANQGSEATYESGFVIDKFPISRPNLTFSTLTVSNMSPEDSSIYLCSVAGFSKGTNTEAFFGQGTRLTVV.

The chain carries TRBV13 and TRBJ1-2, with D unclear. The V end lost 7 bases, the J end lost 3 bases, and 9 bases lay between the germline ends. Germline V gene lookup returns CDR1 PRHDT and CDR2 FYEKMQ (reference sequence). This CDR3 region has 12 residues. The CDR3 here is CASTDGHYGYTF. CDR3 DNA sequence: TGTGCCAGCACCGACGGACACTATGGCTACACCTTC.

Note on this clone: A much larger clone differs by one base, so this may be a read error. The sample carries other DNA sequences with the same CDR3. The chain has TRBV28 and TRBJ1-5, with D tentatively TRBD1 (6 bases). Trimming took 7 bases from V and 2 from J, leaving 6 bases between them. This CDR3 comprises 12 residues. Germline V CDR1 and CDR2: MDHEN, SYDVKM. The CDR3 nucleotides read TGTGCCAGCAACAGGGGCAATCAGCCCCAGCATTTT. Protein: CASNRGNQPQHF.

V usage is TRBV18 and J usage is TRBJ1-2; weak D call: TRBD1 (5 bases). The CDR3 length is 14 residues. The V end lost 4 bases, the J end lost 2 bases, and 11 bases lay between the germline ends. CDR1 KGHSH and CDR2 LQKENI come from the germline V gene. CDR3 in DNA: TGTGCCAGCTCACAGGGCACAGGAAACTATGGCTACACCTTC. It codes for CASSQGTGNYGYTF. Looking up the rest from reference TRBV18 and TRBJ1-2 gives the full variable domain: NAGVMQNPRHLVRRRGQEARLRCSPMKGHSHVYWYRQLPEEGLKFMVYLQKENIIDESGMPKERFSAEFPKEGPSILRIQQVVRGDSAAYFCASSQGTGNYGYTFGSGTRLTVV.

The chain employs TRBV5-5 and TRBJ2-2; D is ambiguous. Trimming cost V 0 bases and J 0 bases, with 9 bases left between them. This CDR3 is 16 amino acids long. In germline, CDR1 is SGHKS, CDR2 YYEKEE (reference sequence). CDR3 sequence reads: CASSLVVTTNTGELFF. The CDR3 DNA sequence: TGTGCCAGCAGCTTGGTGGTCACCACGAACACCGGGGAGCTGTTTTTT.

This chain uses TRBV28 with TRBJ2-7, with D possibly matching TRBD2 (5 bases). V lost 10 bases to trimming and J lost 2 bases, with 15 bases between them. Germline loops: CDR1 MDHEN, CDR2 SYDVKM. CDR3 length: 13 amino acids. This CDR3 reads CAIGRTQTYEQYF. The CDR3 DNA reads as TGTGCCATAGGGCGGACTCAGACCTACGAGCAGTACTTC.

The gene calls are TRBV18 and TRBJ2-2; TRBD1 matches 8 bases. The V and J ends lost 1 base and 3 bases, in that order; junction bases with no gene match: 1. The CDR3 runs to 15 residues. Germline CDR1 KGHSH, CDR2 LQKENI. The CDR3 bases are TGTGCCAGCTCACCACACAGGGGGGACACCGGGGAGCTGTTTTTT. Translation gives CASSPHRGDTGELFF.

This clone was counted ten times or more. The V call is TRBV28, the J call TRBJ2-7, with D hard to call. The CDR3 loop spans 14 amino acids. V was shortened by 6 bases and J by 0 bases, with 12 bases between the two germline ends. CDR1 and CDR2 from the germline V gene are MDHEN and SYDVKM. The CDR3 is CASRSQQSSYEQYF. CDR3 bases: TGTGCCAGCAGATCCCAACAGAGCTCCTACGAGCAGTACTTC.

This chain links TRBV19 with TRBJ1-1; D remains ambiguous. CDR1 and CDR2 from the germline V gene are LNHDA and SQIVND (reference sequence). CDR3 size: 12 residues. Trimming stripped 5 bases from V and 0 bases from J, with 4 bases between. The CDR3 DNA reads as TGTGCCAGTAGTCGGATGAACACTGAAGCTTTCTTT. It codes for CASSRMNTEAFF.

J is TRBJ1-3 and V is TRBV7-6; possibly TRBD1 for D (5 bases). The CDR3 spans 15 residues. Germline values: CDR1 SGHVS, CDR2 FNYEAQ. The ends were cut back, 6 bases at V and 0 bases at J, with 12 bases in the middle. Here the CDR3 DNA reads TGTGCCAGCAGTCCCAGGGCCAGCTCTGGAAACACCATATATTTT. The encoded protein is CASSPRASSGNTIYF. Looking up the rest from reference TRBV7-6 and TRBJ1-3 gives the full variable domain: GAGVSQSPRYKVTKRGQDVALRCDPISGHVSLYWYRQALGQGPEFLTYFNYEAQQDKSGLPNDRFSAERPEGSISTLTIQRTEQRDSAMYRCASSPRASSGNTIYFGEGSWLTVV.